This T cell receptor (beta chain) stems from a study of OX40 agonist ivuxolimab in advanced cancers. Study context: Enrollees could have had prior anti-PD-1, anti-PD-L1 or anti-CTLA-4 therapy, which about 40% had received.

The method was immunoSEQ multiplex PCR; TCRdb's version includes in-frame clones alone and lacks a portion of them. The sample yields about 130,000 clones, about 90% seen once. Study-level points and caveats: Blood T cells, both CD4+ and CD8+, expanded clonally by week 6 at 0.1 to 3.0 mg/kg.

A remark on this clone: Its matching antigen is unknown.

The germline CDR1 and CDR2 sequences are MGHDK and SYGVNS. The CDR3 loop spans 16 amino acids. With 5 bases clipped from V and 2 bases from J, the junction kept 9 bases outside the gene matches. The sample in question was CD4+ or CD8+ T cells sorted from blood, obtained in a trial of the OX40 agonist ivuxolimab. The V gene is TRBV25-1, the J gene TRBJ1-3, with 7 bases matching TRBD1. The receptor comes from an adult with an advanced solid tumor such as melanoma, head and neck, liver or kidney cancer. The CDR3 DNA sequence: TGTGCCAGCAGTAACACAGGGGTGGAGACTGGAAACACCATATATTTT. Its translation: CASSNTGVETGNTIYF.